This entry lists 27 T cell receptor beta chains sequenced from one sample in a study of blood T cell repertoires in COVID-19 (dated by TCRdb to the early 2020s). The library was generated by the immunoSEQ multiplex PCR assay. The clones in this table, taken by TCRdb from immuneACCESS, are in-frame only. Not every clone is retained; where verified, under half of the shortfall comes from an unresolved V gene, and the cause of the rest is unknown. For this sample there are about 190,000 clones; around 80% appear just once. The top ten hold approximately 2.9% of the sample. The sequenced sample was peripheral blood. The source of these receptors is an elderly woman with active or convalescent COVID-19.

This clone was recorded a few times. The V call is TRBV28, the J call TRBJ1-2, with 8 positions matching TRBD1. Germline CDR1 is MDHEN and CDR2 is SYDVKM. This CDR3 contains 13 residues. The trim removed 8 bases at V and 7 bases at J, leaving 9 bases unmatched. In DNA form, the CDR3 reads TGTGCCAGCGTAATGAACAGGGGGTCTGGCTACACCTTC. It specifies CASVMNRGSGYTF.

V gene TRBV3-1 (or the pseudogene TRBV3-2) combines with J gene TRBJ2-2, with D tentatively TRBD2 (5 bases). V was clipped by 1 base and J by 5 bases, with 14 bases between them. The CDR3 runs 16 residues. Germline CDR1 reads LGHDT; CDR2 reads YNNKEL (reference sequence). In DNA, the CDR3 is TGTGCCAGCAGCCAAGGAACCTTAAGAGGGACCGGGGAGCTGTTTTTT. Translated, it gives CASSQGTLRGTGELFF.

This clone has just a few counts. Other DNA sequences of this sample code for an identical CDR3. The CDR3 here is CASSRDRQETQYF. CDR3 coding DNA: TGTGCCAGCAGCAGGGACAGGCAAGAGACCCAGTACTTC. This chain joins TRBV6-2 or TRBV6-3 and TRBJ2-5; 8 nucleotides align to TRBD1. V lost 6 bases to trimming and J lost 2 bases; unmatched junction nucleotides: 2. Looked up from germline, CDR1 is MNHEY and CDR2 is SVGEGT. CDR3 length: 13 residues.

In nucleotides, the CDR3 is TGCGCCAGCAGCGGCGCGGGACGAAACATTCAGTACTTC. Translation gives CASSGAGRNIQYF. The chain links TRBV5-1 to TRBJ2-4; possible D gene TRBD2, 6 bases. Germline CDR1 and CDR2: SGHRS and YFSETQ. V gave up 4 bases and J gave up 6 bases, with 11 bases separating them. The CDR3 length is 13 residues.

The chain carries TRBV28 and TRBJ1-1; 7 positions match TRBD1. This CDR3 has 15 residues. The J segment lost 0 bases and the V segment lost 1 base, leaving 2 bases of the junction unmatched. Germline assignment: CDR1 MDHEN and CDR2 SYDVKM. CDR3 nucleotide sequence: TGTGCCAGCAGTTTATTTGGGACAGTGAACACTGAAGCTTTCTTT. The encoded protein is CASSLFGTVNTEAFF.

This clone has a single count. The V gene is TRBV7-2, the J gene TRBJ1-2; D ambiguous. The CDR3 has 12 residues. Germline V gene data show CDR1 as SGHTA and CDR2 as FQGNSA. Trimming pared 2 bases from V and 13 bases from J, leaving 14 bases between. The CDR3 here is CASSLTSGASTF. The CDR3, as DNA: TGTGCCAGCAGCTTAACGTCCGGAGCTTCCACCTTC.

V and J are TRBV7-8 and TRBJ1-2; D call uncertain. Trimming shortened V by 1 base and J by 3 bases, and 3 bases separated the two germline ends. CDR1 and CDR2 (germline): SGHVS, FQNEAQ. CDR3 length: 12 residues. CDR3 region: CASSLGDYGYTF. CDR3 in DNA: TGTGCCAGCAGCTTAGGCGACTATGGCTACACCTTC.

The chain is built from TRBV7-2 and TRBJ1-6, with TRBD1 matching over 9 bases. This CDR3 comprises 15 residues. Germline V gene sequence: CDR1 SGHTA, CDR2 FQGNSA. J gave up 10 bases and V 2 bases, and 6 bases lay outside the gene matches. Here the CDR3 reads CASSLRTGVGSPLHF. In DNA, the CDR3 is TGTGCCAGCAGCTTAAGGACAGGGGTGGGGTCACCCCTCCACTTT.

The chain couples TRBV2 to TRBJ2-2; 7 bases are shared with TRBD1. CDR1 and CDR2 (germline): SNHLY, FYNNEI. J was trimmed by 7 bases and V by 5 bases; bases with no gene match: 1. This CDR3 is 12 amino acids long. The CDR3 spells CASSRQGGELFF. CDR3 DNA sequence: TGTGCCAGCAGTCGACAGGGCGGGGAGCTGTTTTTT.

The table lists this clone with a few counts. J is TRBJ1-2 and V is TRBV29-1, with D unclear. Trimming took off 3 bases at V and 3 bases at J, with 2 bases between the two ends. The CDR3 runs 10 residues. From germline, CDR1 is SQVTM and CDR2 ANQGSEA. CDR3 residues: CSVDYYGYTF. The CDR3 DNA is TGCAGCGTTGACTACTATGGCTACACCTTC.

The chain couples TRBV18 to TRBJ2-7, with TRBD1 identical over 8 bases. After removal of 4 bases from V and 3 bases from J, the junction contained 5 bases not matched to a gene. Germline lookup yields CDR1 KGHSH and CDR2 LQKENI. The CDR3 is 14 amino acids. CDR3 sequence reads: CASSRTGLNYEQYF. The CDR3 bases are TGTGCCAGCTCACGGACAGGGTTAAACTACGAGCAGTACTTC. Full variable domain (missing parts from reference TRBV18 and TRBJ2-7): NAGVMQNPRHLVRRRGQEARLRCSPMKGHSHVYWYRQLPEEGLKFMVYLQKENIIDESGMPKERFSAEFPKEGPSILRIQQVVRGDSAAYFCASSRTGLNYEQYFGPGTRLTVT.

This chain uses TRBV3-1 (or the pseudogene TRBV3-2) with TRBJ2-4, with a weak D call TRBD1 (6 bases). The CDR3 totals 18 residues. V lost 1 base to trimming and J lost 1 base, with 17 bases between them. CDR1 is LGHDT, CDR2 YNNKEL, per germline (reference sequence). The CDR3 reads CASSQVFIYQGAKNIQYF. The CDR3 DNA is TGTGCCAGCAGCCAAGTATTCATTTATCAGGGGGCCAAAAACATTCAGTACTTC.

On this clone: The sample contains more than one DNA sequence encoding this CDR3. J is TRBJ1-5 and V is TRBV19; D might be TRBD1 (5 bases). Germline V gene sequence: CDR1 LNHDA, CDR2 SQIVND (reference sequence). V was trimmed by 3 bases and J by 5 bases, leaving 8 bases between them. This CDR3 has 13 residues. CDR3 nucleotide sequence: TGTGCCAGTAGTATTCGGGGGGATCAGCCCCAGCATTTT. Its translation is CASSIRGDQPQHF.

This clone appeared once. The chain carries TRBV18 and TRBJ1-3; D is unresolved. CDR1 and CDR2 (germline): KGHSH, LQKENI. The CDR3 has 16 amino acids. V was trimmed by 3 bases and J by 3 bases, leaving 15 bases between them. For the CDR3, the DNA is TGTGCCAGCTCACCTTCACCTGGAGTGGGTGGAAACACCATATATTTT. Residues: CASSPSPGVGGNTIYF.

This chain uses TRBV29-1 with TRBJ1-1; no reliable D call. CDR3 length equals 12 residues. Trimming left V 6 bases short and J 1 base short, with 9 bases between. The germline V gene encodes CDR1 SQVTM and CDR2 ANQGSEA. The CDR3 region has the DNA TGCAGCGTAGCACGGTCGAACACTGAAGCTTTCTTT. Its protein product is CSVARSNTEAFF.

CDR3 DNA sequence: TGTGCCACAGCGGGCAGGGGGGACTACAATGAGCAGTTCTTC. Protein: CATAGRGDYNEQFF. The gene calls are TRBV5-8 and TRBJ2-1, with D possibly matching TRBD1 (7 bases). Germline values: CDR1 SGHTS, CDR2 YDEGEE. The CDR3 runs to 14 residues. Trimming stripped 9 bases from V and 3 bases from J, with 16 bases between.

V is TRBV27 and J is TRBJ2-3; D possibly corresponds to TRBD2 (5 bases). With 2 bases removed from V and 4 bases from J, the gap between germline ends came to 10 bases. Germline CDR1 MNHEY, CDR2 SMNVEV (reference sequence). This CDR3 contains 14 residues. The CDR3 DNA reads TGTGCCAGCAGTTTAGTTATTAGCGCAGATACGCAGTATTTT. Protein product: CASSLVISADTQYF.

The chain has TRBV15 and TRBJ2-1, with TRBD2 identical over 12 bases. Germline V gene data show CDR1 as LNHNV and CDR2 as YYDKDF (reference sequence). With 3 bases clipped from V and 4 bases from J, the junction kept 1 base outside the gene matches. This CDR3 is 15 amino acids long. For the CDR3, the DNA is TGTGCCACCAGCAGTCTAGCGGGGGGGTACAATGAGCAGTTCTTC. Its translation: CATSSLAGGYNEQFF.

This clone came up once. V gene TRBV28 combines with J gene TRBJ2-2; 8 nucleotides line up with TRBD2. V lost 6 bases to trimming and J lost 4 bases; unmatched junction nucleotides: 7. This CDR3 has 15 residues. Germline V gene lookup returns CDR1 MDHEN and CDR2 SYDVKM. The CDR3: CASSRPGTSTGELFF. The CDR3 DNA reads as TGTGCCAGCAGCCGCCCCGGGACTAGCACCGGGGAGCTGTTTTTT.

This clone occurred once. The V and J genes are TRBV7-2 and TRBJ2-1, with 10 bases that match TRBD2. Looked up from germline, CDR1 is SGHTA and CDR2 is FQGNSA. The CDR3 consists of 16 residues. V was pared by 4 bases and J by 8 bases, with 11 bases of the junction left unmatched. CDR3 amino acids: CASSSKRGGLFDEQFF. CDR3 nucleotide sequence: TGTGCCAGCAGCTCTAAGCGGGGGGGCCTCTTCGATGAGCAGTTCTTC.

This clone was picked up a small number of times. The J gene is TRBJ1-1, the V gene TRBV28; D gene uncertain. Per germline, CDR1 MDHEN and CDR2 SYDVKM. This CDR3 is 14 amino acids long. Trimming shortened V by 5 bases and J by 0 bases, and 10 bases separated the two germline ends. The DNA of the CDR3 is TGTGCCAGCAGTCCTGACTTTATGAACACTGAAGCTTTCTTT. Its protein is CASSPDFMNTEAFF.

This rearrangement joins TRBV6-2 or TRBV6-3 to TRBJ2-1; D may be TRBD2 (7 bases). CDR1 is MNHEY, CDR2 SVGEGT, per germline. CDR3 size: 15 residues. Between the trimmed V and J ends, which lost 4 bases and 2 bases, there was a span of 12 bases. Here the CDR3 DNA reads TGTGCCAGCAGTTCGGTAGGGGGGGCCTACAATGAGCAGTTCTTC. Its protein is CASSSVGGAYNEQFF.

The chain recombines TRBV7-9 with TRBJ2-3; 13 bases are shared with TRBD2. V gave up 3 bases and J gave up 5 bases; unmatched junction bases: 5. The CDR3 has 16 amino acids. The germline V gene encodes CDR1 SEHNR and CDR2 FQNEAQ (reference sequence). The DNA for the CDR3 is TGTGCCAGCAGCTTGACTAGCGGGGGGTTAAGAGATACGCAGTATTTT. Protein: CASSLTSGGLRDTQYF.

This sequence joins TRBV7-8 and TRBJ1-1, with 9 bases matching TRBD1. The CDR3 contains 12 residues. The ends lost 5 bases at V and 7 bases at J; junction bases unmatched: 2. From germline, CDR1 is SGHVS and CDR2 FQNEAQ. This CDR3 reads CASSLTGGEAFF. The CDR3 DNA is TGTGCCAGCAGCCTGACAGGGGGTGAAGCTTTCTTT.

V and J are TRBV6-1 and TRBJ1-2; 8 nucleotides align to TRBD1. J was trimmed by 7 bases and V by 1 base; bases with no gene match: 5. In germline, CDR1 is MNHNS, CDR2 SASEGT. The CDR3 has 14 residues. The CDR3 bases are TGTGCCAGCAGTGAAGGGACAGGGTTTTTTGGCTACACCTTC. Its translation: CASSEGTGFFGYTF.

This chain uses TRBV4-1 with TRBJ2-7, with TRBD2 as a possible D gene (7 bases). V gave up 0 bases and J gave up 4 bases, with 16 bases separating them. CDR1 is MGHRA and CDR2 is YSYEKL in the germline V gene. The CDR3 has 16 residues. CDR3 residues: CASSQEGAGGPYEQYF. The CDR3 nucleotides are TGCGCCAGCAGCCAAGAGGGTGCCGGGGGGCCTTACGAGCAGTACTTC.

This clone was found once. The rearrangement joins TRBV24-1 to TRBJ2-1, with 9 positions matching TRBD2. Per the germline V gene, CDR1 is KGHDR and CDR2 is SFDVKD. V was pared by 0 bases and J by 8 bases, with 7 bases of the junction left unmatched. The CDR3 is 16 residues long. CDR3 sequence reads: CATSDLQASGVDEQFF. The CDR3 bases are TGTGCCACCAGTGATTTGCAGGCTAGCGGGGTGGATGAGCAGTTCTTC.